This T cell receptor (beta chain) is drawn from a study of radiation and T cells in renal cell carcinoma. The time point was: blood 2 weeks post-SBRT. Specified treatment: 15 Gy SBRT to primary tumor, nephrectomy 4 weeks later. Radiation-treated patients gave blood at baseline, week 2 and week 4. This renal cell carcinoma was of the clear cell type. TCRdb's copy holds only in-frame clones and misses some; the assay was immunoSEQ multiplex PCR. The data contain roughly 130,000 clones, 80% to 90% of them singletons. This clone was seen once. This clonotype was obtained from a woman aged 55-70 years with renal cell carcinoma. The input for sequencing was blood, taken from a patient whose treatment included radiotherapy and nephrectomy.

The CDR3 spells CASNDEKLFF. DNA for the CDR3: TGTGCCAGCAACGATGAAAAACTGTTTTTT. This rearrangement joins TRBV6-5 to TRBJ1-4; D unresolved. Trimming shortened V by 7 bases and J by 6 bases, and 3 bases separated the two germline ends. CDR3 length: 10 residues. Germline loops: CDR1 MNHEY, CDR2 SVGAGI.